These T cell receptor beta chains were read from a single sample in a study of spatial heterogeneity in lung cancer. TCRdb passed the 5' RACE reads through MiXCR, listing each CDR3 protein once. Among about 13,000 distinct CDR3 sequences listed, about 6.3% were seen once. The material was lung tumor tissue, obtained at surgery. The receptors here all came from a female donor with early-stage non-small cell lung cancer. The CDR3 runs from the conserved cysteine through the conserved F or W. The order of the fields is V gene, D gene, J gene, clone size, CDR3 protein, CDR3 DNA. The D gene is left open where the match is weak. Clone size is given for some rows only: seen once, a few or many times, or a class if the clone is expanded.

V: TRBV18
D: TRBD1
J: TRBJ1-1
size: many
CDR3: CASSPNPGQGRTEAFF
DNA: TGTGCCAGCTCACCAAATCCGGGACAGGGGAGGACTGAAGCTTTCTTT

V: TRBV7-2
D: TRBD2
J: TRBJ2-7
size: medium-sized
CDR3: CASSTPGLAGGLRSYEQYF
DNA: TGTGCCAGCAGCACTCCGGGACTAGCGGGAGGACTGCGGTCCTACGAGCAGTACTTC

V: TRBV5-5
D: NA
J: TRBJ2-3
size: medium-sized
CDR3: CASSLLQTSTDTQYF
DNA: TGTGCCAGCAGCTTGTTGCAGACAAGCACAGATACGCAGTATTTT

V: TRBV29-1
D: NA
J: TRBJ2-3
size: many
CDR3: CSVVVATDTQYF
DNA: TGCAGCGTTGTAGTTGCCACAGATACGCAGTATTTT

V: TRBV12-3/TRBV12-4
D: TRBD1
J: TRBJ1-5
size: many
CDR3: CASSFLGWRDSHYSNQPQHF
DNA: TGTGCCAGCAGTTTTCTCGGTTGGAGGGACAGCCATTATAGCAATCAGCCCCAGCATTTT

V: TRBV3-2
D: NA
J: TRBJ2-4
size: many
CDR3: CASSQKTGRKKNIQYF
DNA: TGTGCCAGCAGCCAGAAGACAGGACGGAAAAAAAACATTCAGTACTTC

V: TRBV20-1
D: NA
J: TRBJ1-2
size: many
CDR3: CSAVNRVGYGYTF
DNA: TGCAGTGCGGTCAACAGGGTCGGCTATGGCTACACCTTC

V: TRBV7-9
D: NA
J: TRBJ1-2
size: many
CDR3: CASSLQENYGYTF
DNA: TGTGCCAGCAGCCTACAGGAGAACTATGGCTACACCTTC

V: TRBV5-5
D: NA
J: TRBJ1-4
size: medium-sized
CDR3: CASSLDGRGDEKLFF
DNA: TGTGCCAGCAGCTTGGATGGAAGAGGGGATGAAAAACTGTTTTTT

V: TRBV7-9
D: NA
J: TRBJ2-1
size: medium-sized
CDR3: CASSFGGEFYNEQFF
DNA: TGTGCCAGCAGCTTCGGGGGAGAATTCTACAATGAGCAGTTCTTC

V: TRBV5-1
D: NA
J: TRBJ1-5
size: many
CDR3: CASSMMGPGQPQHF
DNA: TGCGCCAGCAGCATGATGGGACCGGGTCAGCCCCAGCATTTT

V: TRBV7-9
D: TRBD2
J: TRBJ2-2
size: many
CDR3: CASSPPRAGAGDRELFF
DNA: TGTGCCAGCAGCCCCCCCAGGGCGGGAGCTGGGGACCGGGAGCTGTTTTTT

V: TRBV7-8
D: TRBD1
J: TRBJ2-7
size: medium-sized
CDR3: CATFNSFLQGNEF
DNA: TGTGCCACCTTTAATTCTTTTCTACAGGGGAACGAGTTC

V: TRBV25-1
D: NA
J: TRBJ2-7
size: many
CDR3: CASSGVLGLDEQYF
DNA: TGTGCCAGCAGTGGGGTTTTGGGGCTAGACGAGCAGTACTTC

V: TRBV6-5
D: NA
J: TRBJ2-3
size: many
CDR3: CASSYSMVYDTQYF
DNA: TGTGCCAGCAGTTACTCGATGGTGTACGATACGCAGTATTTT

V: TRBV18
D: TRBD1
J: TRBJ2-7
size: many
CDR3: CASSPAMGQDYEQYF
DNA: TGTGCCAGCTCACCGGCGATGGGACAGGACTACGAGCAGTACTTC

V: TRBV25-1
D: NA
J: TRBJ1-5
size: many
CDR3: CASSEVRSDQPQHF
DNA: TGTGCCAGCAGTGAGGTTCGCTCCGATCAGCCCCAGCATTTT

V: TRBV29-1
D: NA
J: TRBJ2-1
size: NA
CDR3: CSVGFRGGNEQFF
DNA: TGCAGCGTTGGTTTCAGGGGGGGCAATGAGCAGTTCTTC

V: TRBV3-1
D: NA
J: TRBJ1-2
size: few
CDR3: CASSPGPRTNNGYTF
DNA: TGTGCCAGCAGCCCTGGACCAAGAACAAACAATGGCTACACCTTC

V: TRBV11-3
D: NA
J: TRBJ1-6
size: many
CDR3: CASSLVLGQLTVSPLHF
DNA: TGTGCCAGCAGCTTAGTATTAGGGCAACTCACGGTTTCACCCCTCCACTTT

V: TRBV20-1
D: NA
J: TRBJ2-1
size: many
CDR3: CSAISGHNEQFF
DNA: TGCAGTGCTATATCGGGGCACAATGAGCAGTTCTTC

V: TRBV10-3
D: NA
J: TRBJ2-7
size: many
CDR3: CAISESAPYEQYF
DNA: TGTGCCATCAGTGAGTCGGCGCCCTACGAGCAGTACTTC

V: TRBV30
D: TRBD2
J: TRBJ2-7
size: NA
CDR3: CAWGTSAPYEQYF
DNA: TGTGCCTGGGGAACTAGCGCGCCCTACGAGCAGTACTTC

V: TRBV28
D: NA
J: TRBJ2-5
size: many
CDR3: CASSPPGGQTETQYF
DNA: TGTGCCAGCAGTCCCCCTGGGGGACAAACAGAGACCCAGTACTTC